These T cell receptor beta chains were read from a single sample in a study of a mutant IDH1 vaccine in newly diagnosed glioma. These TCRs are of unknown antigen specificity. Assay used: immunoSEQ multiplex PCR; TCRdb lists only in-frame clones, some missing. The sample lists approximately 62,000 clones; under 90% were seen once. This sample comprised PBMCs, obtained from a glioma patient whose treatment included an IDH1 peptide vaccine. The receptors were sampled from a man aged 30 to 39 with glioma. Each CDR3 is given with its conserved first and last residue. D genes are given only for firm matches. Only part of the rows carry a size: once, few, many, or a class if the clone is expanded.

cdr3_nt cdr3_aa d_call j_call clone_size v_call
TGTGCCAGCAGTTACGCGGGGGGACCTTTCGATGAGCAGTTCTTC CASSYAGGPFDEQFF TRBD2 TRBJ2-1 . TRBV6-6
TGTGCCACCAGCAGAGATCAGGGAAGTAACTATGGCTACACCTTC CATSRDQGSNYGYTF . TRBJ1-2 . TRBV15
TGCGCCAGCAGCCAAGAATCGTGGGCTTTCTTT CASSQESWAFF . TRBJ1-1 . TRBV4-1
TGCGCCAGCAGCTTGGTAGGGGGGAGCGATGGCTACACCTTC CASSLVGGSDGYTF . TRBJ1-2 . TRBV5-1
TGTGCCAGCAGTTTCTATGGGGGACAGCAAGAGACCCAGTACTTC CASSFYGGQQETQYF TRBD1 TRBJ2-5 . TRBV27
TGCAGCGTTGCACAGGGTTTGTTGGGGGCTGAAGCTTTCTTT CSVAQGLLGAEAFF . TRBJ1-1 . TRBV29-1
TGCGCCAGCAGCTTGGCCCCCCCCCGGGAGTCCTACGAGCAGTACTTC CASSLAPPRESYEQYF . TRBJ2-7 . TRBV5-1
TGTGCCAGCAGCTTAAAAGGGACGGTGACCGGGGAGCTGTTTTTT CASSLKGTVTGELFF . TRBJ2-2 . TRBV11-3
TGTGCCAGCTCAGAGGGACGGCTCCAATACACAGATACGCAGTATTTT CASSEGRLQYTDTQYF . TRBJ2-3 . TRBV18
TGTGCCAGTAGTATAGGTCCTCAGAGGACCAATGAGCAGTTCTTC CASSIGPQRTNEQFF . TRBJ2-1 . TRBV19
TGTGCCTCCCGGGGGCTCGCTAATGAAAAACTGTTTTTT CASRGLANEKLFF . TRBJ1-4 . TRBV11-2
TGTGCCAGCAGCTTGGCCGGGACAGGCGGTTATGGCTACACCTTC CASSLAGTGGYGYTF TRBD1 TRBJ1-2 once TRBV5-6
TGTGCCACCAGCAGAGATGCGGGACCCAAAAACATTCAGTACTTC CATSRDAGPKNIQYF . TRBJ2-4 . TRBV15
TGTGCCAGCAGCCCGGGACAGGGTGCGAATGAAAAACTGTTTTTT CASSPGQGANEKLFF TRBD1 TRBJ1-4 few TRBV11-2
TGCGCCAGCAGCTTGGAAGGACAGGGCTCCTACAATGAGCAGTTCTTC CASSLEGQGSYNEQFF TRBD1 TRBJ2-1 . TRBV5-1
TGTGCCACCAGCTCGCGCGGGGGCACTGAAGCTTTCTTT CATSSRGGTEAFF . TRBJ1-1 once TRBV15
TGCGCCAGCAGCTTGGAGGGAGGGTTTCAGCCCCAGCATTTT CASSLEGGFQPQHF . TRBJ1-5 once TRBV5-1
TGCGCCAGCAGCTCGAAGACCTTGGGAGATACGCAGTATTTT CASSSKTLGDTQYF . TRBJ2-3 . TRBV5-1
TGTGCCAGCAGCTTTAACAGGGACTACGAGCAGTACTTC CASSFNRDYEQYF . TRBJ2-7 . TRBV5-5
TGCGCCAGCAGCCAAGATTTCCGGTACAATCAGCCCCAGCATTTT CASSQDFRYNQPQHF . TRBJ1-5 . TRBV4-1
TGTGCCAGCTCACCCGCTGACGAGCAGTACTTC CASSPADEQYF . TRBJ2-7 few TRBV18
TGTGCCAGTAGTGAACGGACAGGGTCCGCCTACGAGCAGTACTTC CASSERTGSAYEQYF TRBD1 TRBJ2-7 . TRBV19
TGCGCCAGCAGCTTTGACAGGGAGGGAGAGACCCAGTACTTC CASSFDREGETQYF . TRBJ2-5 . TRBV5-1
TGTGCCAGCACCCAGAAGACAGTTATGAACACTGAAGCTTTCTTT CASTQKTVMNTEAFF . TRBJ1-1 few TRBV9
TGCGCCAGCAGCCGACCTACAGGGGTACAAGAAAAACTGTTTTTT CASSRPTGVQEKLFF TRBD1 TRBJ1-4 . TRBV4-1
TGTGCCAGCAGCCCAGGGTTAGCCAAAAACATTCAGTACTTC CASSPGLAKNIQYF . TRBJ2-4 . TRBV28
TGTGCCAGCTCACACGTCGAGGGGAAGAGAAACACCATATATTTT CASSHVEGKRNTIYF . TRBJ1-3 . TRBV18
TGTGCCAGCAGTCGTAGGACAGCCAGGAACACTGAAGCTTTCTTT CASSRRTARNTEAFF . TRBJ1-1 . TRBV7-8
TGTGCCAGCAGGGAAAAAGGACAGGGGAATTCACCCCTCCACTTT CASREKGQGNSPLHF TRBD1 TRBJ1-6 . TRBV2
TGTGCCAGCAGCTCCATAAGCGGGGGGGATAACAATGAGCAGTTCTTC CASSSISGGDNNEQFF TRBD2 TRBJ2-1 . TRBV9
TGTGCCAGCTCCTTCACCAAAGCAGACAATCAGCCCCAGCATTTT CASSFTKADNQPQHF . TRBJ1-5 . TRBV18
TGTGCCAGCAGTTTAGGGGGACAACCCCGGGAAGGCTACACCTTC CASSLGGQPREGYTF . TRBJ1-2 . TRBV27
TGCAGCGTGTCCCGACTAGCGGGGGAAAATGAGCAGTTCTTC CSVSRLAGENEQFF TRBD2 TRBJ2-1 . TRBV29-1
TGCGCCAGCAGCTTGGAGGGCCCCGGGGGTAACTATGGCTACACCTTC CASSLEGPGGNYGYTF . TRBJ1-2 . TRBV5-1
TGTGCCAGCACCCTAGGCGGGGCCTTGCATGGCTACACCTTC CASTLGGALHGYTF . TRBJ1-2 . TRBV11-2
TGTGCCAGCAGCCACACTTACCCCGTACAGGGGAAAACCTACGAGCAGTACTTC CASSHTYPVQGKTYEQYF TRBD1 TRBJ2-7 . TRBV16
TGTGCCAGCAGCTTGGGGTTTAGCGGGGGCTCCTACAATGAGCAGTTCTTC CASSLGFSGGSYNEQFF TRBD2 TRBJ2-1 . TRBV5-4
TGTGCCAGTAGTATTTTTGGCAGGGGCCTATCTGGGGCCAACGTCCTGACTTTC CASSIFGRGLSGANVLTF . TRBJ2-6 . TRBV19
TGTGCCAGCAGTGCCAAGACAGAACATAATTCACCCCTCCACTTT CASSAKTEHNSPLHF . TRBJ1-6 once TRBV6-1
TGTGCCAGCAGCATACAGGGGGCCCGCTACAATGAGCAGTTCTTC CASSIQGARYNEQFF TRBD1 TRBJ2-1 . TRBV9
TGTGCCAGTAGATTGTTGCAGGGTCTCCATGGCTACACCTTC CASRLLQGLHGYTF . TRBJ1-2 . TRBV19
TGTGCCAGCAGCCAGGGAGAAAACAGGGGATCTAGCGAGCAGTACTTC CASSQGENRGSSEQYF TRBD1 TRBJ2-7 once TRBV4-2
. CAGGVGQGISF . TRBJ1-2 . TRBV2
TGTGCCAGCAGCGTAGGGCAGGGGGGCTACGAGCAGTACTTC CASSVGQGGYEQYF . TRBJ2-7 . TRBV9
TGTGCCAGTAGTTCCCAGGGGTTAAGGAGCAATCAGCCCCAGCATTTT CASSSQGLRSNQPQHF . TRBJ1-5 few TRBV19
TGCGCCAGCAGCCTAGCGTGGAGCGGGGGGAAAGGGGAGCTGTTTTTT CASSLAWSGGKGELFF TRBD2 TRBJ2-2 . TRBV5-1
TGTGCCAGCAGCATCAAGGTGGTAGGCGGGGGGAACACCGGGGAGCTGTTTTTT CASSIKVVGGGNTGELFF TRBD2 TRBJ2-2 . TRBV7-9
TGTGCCAGCAGCGGTAAAGTGGACGAGCAGTACTTC CASSGKVDEQYF . TRBJ2-7 . TRBV5-4
TGTGCCAGCAGCTTAGATCTGGCCGCCGGGGAGCTGTTTTTT CASSLDLAAGELFF . TRBJ2-2 . TRBV7-7
TGTGCCAGCAGTTTACAGGATTACGGCTACACCTTC CASSLQDYGYTF . TRBJ1-2 . TRBV6-6
TGTGCCAGCAGCCCCTCGTCCGGGGACGTAAATGAAAAACTGTTTTTT CASSPSSGDVNEKLFF . TRBJ1-4 . TRBV7-9
TGTGCCAGCAGCTCCTCAGGGTTGTACACTGAAGCTTTCTTT CASSSSGLYTEAFF . TRBJ1-1 once TRBV7-9
TGCGCCAGCAGCCAACCGTGGGGCAGGGGATCGGAAAAACTGTTTTTT CASSQPWGRGSEKLFF . TRBJ1-4 . TRBV4-1
TGCGCCAGCAGCCGACGAGGGGATGGCGAGCAGTTCTTC CASSRRGDGEQFF . TRBJ2-1 . TRBV5-1
TGCGCCAGCAGTACGATCGACAGGGGAAACACTGAAGCTTTCTTT CASSTIDRGNTEAFF TRBD1 TRBJ1-1 few TRBV10-2